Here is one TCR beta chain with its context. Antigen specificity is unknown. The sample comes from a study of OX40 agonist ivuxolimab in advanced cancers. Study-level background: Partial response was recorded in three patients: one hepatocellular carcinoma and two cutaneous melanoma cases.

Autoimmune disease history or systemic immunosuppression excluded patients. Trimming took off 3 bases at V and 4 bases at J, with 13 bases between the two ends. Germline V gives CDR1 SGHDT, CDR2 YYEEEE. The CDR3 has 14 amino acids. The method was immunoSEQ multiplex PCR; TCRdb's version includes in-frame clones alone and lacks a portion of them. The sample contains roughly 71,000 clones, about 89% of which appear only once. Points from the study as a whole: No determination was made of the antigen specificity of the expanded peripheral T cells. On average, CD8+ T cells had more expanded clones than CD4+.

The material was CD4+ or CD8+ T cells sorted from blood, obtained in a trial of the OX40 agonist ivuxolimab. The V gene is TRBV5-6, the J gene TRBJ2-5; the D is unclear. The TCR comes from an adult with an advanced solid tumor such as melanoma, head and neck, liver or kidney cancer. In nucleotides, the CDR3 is TGTGCCAGCAGCTGGGGTTTCGGCGGAGAGACCCAGTACTTC. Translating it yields CASSWGFGGETQYF.